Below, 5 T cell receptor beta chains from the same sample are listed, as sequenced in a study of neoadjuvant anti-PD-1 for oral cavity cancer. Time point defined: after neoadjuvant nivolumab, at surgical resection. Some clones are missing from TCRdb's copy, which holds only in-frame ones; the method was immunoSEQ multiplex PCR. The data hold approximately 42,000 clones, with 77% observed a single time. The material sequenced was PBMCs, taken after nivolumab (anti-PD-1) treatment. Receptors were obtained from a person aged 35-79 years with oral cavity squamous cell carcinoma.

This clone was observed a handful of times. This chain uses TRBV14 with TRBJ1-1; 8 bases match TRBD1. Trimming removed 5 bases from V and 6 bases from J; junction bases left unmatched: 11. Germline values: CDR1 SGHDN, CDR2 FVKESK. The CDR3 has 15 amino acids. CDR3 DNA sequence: TGTGCCAGCAGCGCCTCAGGGGGCGCGGAGGCTGAAGCTTTCTTT. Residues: CASSASGGAEAEAFF.

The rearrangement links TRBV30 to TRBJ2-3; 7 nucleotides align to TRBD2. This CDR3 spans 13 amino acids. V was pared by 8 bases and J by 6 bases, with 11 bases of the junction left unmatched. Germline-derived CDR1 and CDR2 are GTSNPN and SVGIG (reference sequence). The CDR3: CARSRREGDTQYF. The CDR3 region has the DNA TGTGCCAGATCACGAAGGGAGGGGGATACGCAGTATTTT. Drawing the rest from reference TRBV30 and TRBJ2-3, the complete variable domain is SQTIHQWPATLVQPVGSPLSLECTVEGTSNPNLYWYRQAAGRGLQLLFYSVGIGQISSEVPQNLSASRPQDRQFILSSKKLLLSDSGFYLCARSRREGDTQYFGPGTRLTVL.

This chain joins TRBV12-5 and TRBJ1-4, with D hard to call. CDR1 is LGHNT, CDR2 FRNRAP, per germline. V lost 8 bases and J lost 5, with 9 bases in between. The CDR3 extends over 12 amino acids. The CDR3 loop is CASSVSNEKLFF. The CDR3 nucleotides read TGTGCTAGTAGCGTCTCGAATGAAAAACTGTTTTTT.

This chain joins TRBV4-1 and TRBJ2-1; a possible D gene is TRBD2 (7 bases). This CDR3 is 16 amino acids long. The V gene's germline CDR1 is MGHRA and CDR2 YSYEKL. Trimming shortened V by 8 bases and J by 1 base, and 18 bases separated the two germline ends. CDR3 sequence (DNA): TGCGCCAGCGGGCAGGGAGGGGGGGTATCCTACAATGAGCAGTTCTTC. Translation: CASGQGGGVSYNEQFF.

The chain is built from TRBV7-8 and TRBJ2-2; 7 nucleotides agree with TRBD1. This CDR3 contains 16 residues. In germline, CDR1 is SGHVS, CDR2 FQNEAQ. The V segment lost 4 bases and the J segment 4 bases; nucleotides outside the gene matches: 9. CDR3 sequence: CASSSTGSEVTGELFF. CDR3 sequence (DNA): TGTGCCAGCAGCTCGACAGGGTCCGAGGTCACCGGGGAGCTGTTTTTT.